This is a list of T cell receptor beta chains from one sample in a study of CD8+CD57+ T cells in acquired aplastic anemia. TCRdb independently ran MiXCR on the reads; one entry per CDR3 protein. This sample yields about 120,000 distinct CDR3 sequences, of which about 50% are seen a single time; around 29% belongs to the top ten. Sequenced sample: sorted CD4+, CD8+, or CD8+CD57+ T cells (not recorded which) from PBMCs. These receptors were collected from a human donor with aplastic anemia. Each CDR3 is given with its conserved first and last residue. Fields, in order: clone size, D gene, J gene, V gene, CDR3 protein, CDR3 DNA. A D gene is named only where the DNA matches it firmly. Size is omitted from some rows. Given values are once, few, many or a class for expanded clones.

abundance: .; d_gene: TRBD2; j_gene: TRBJ2-3; v_gene: TRBV6-2/TRBV6-3; CDR3aa: CASSLTSPSTDTQYF; CDR3nt: TGTGCCAGCAGTCTGACTAGCCCTAGCACAGATACGCAGTATTTT
abundance: many; d_gene: .; j_gene: TRBJ2-1; v_gene: TRBV2; CDR3aa: CASSERRKDYNEQFF; CDR3nt: TGTGCCAGCAGTGAGAGGCGGAAAGACTACAATGAGCAGTTCTTC
abundance: .; d_gene: .; j_gene: TRBJ2-3; v_gene: TRBV19; CDR3aa: CASSITQGDTQYF; CDR3nt: TGTGCCAGTAGTATAACTCAGGGAGATACGCAGTATTTT
abundance: few; d_gene: .; j_gene: TRBJ2-7; v_gene: TRBV27; CDR3aa: CASSLQGNPYEQYF; CDR3nt: TGTGCCAGCAGCCTCCAGGGGAACCCCTACGAGCAGTACTTC
abundance: many; d_gene: .; j_gene: TRBJ2-5; v_gene: TRBV6-5; CDR3aa: CASSSPPQEFGETQYF; CDR3nt: TGTGCCAGCAGTTCCCCACCCCAGGAGTTCGGGGAGACCCAGTACTTC
abundance: many; d_gene: .; j_gene: TRBJ1-2; v_gene: TRBV20-1; CDR3aa: CSARDKEDYGYTF; CDR3nt: TGCAGTGCTAGAGATAAGGAGGACTATGGCTACACCTTC
abundance: .; d_gene: .; j_gene: TRBJ2-1; v_gene: TRBV2; CDR3aa: CASSGLAVTYNEQFF; CDR3nt: TGTGCCAGCAGTGGTTTGGCGGTAACCTACAATGAGCAGTTCTTC
abundance: many; d_gene: .; j_gene: TRBJ1-4; v_gene: TRBV7-9; CDR3aa: CASSTGRTNEKLFF; CDR3nt: TGTGCCAGCAGCACGGGGAGGACTAATGAAAAACTGTTTTTT
abundance: once; d_gene: .; j_gene: TRBJ2-5; v_gene: TRBV7-8; CDR3aa: CASSGRRETQYF; CDR3nt: TGTGCCAGCAGCGGGAGACGAGAGACCCAGTACTTC
abundance: many; d_gene: .; j_gene: TRBJ2-2; v_gene: TRBV9; CDR3aa: CASSGPAGELFF; CDR3nt: TGTGCCAGCAGCGGTCCGGCCGGGGAGCTGTTTTTT
abundance: .; d_gene: .; j_gene: TRBJ1-1; v_gene: TRBV7-3; CDR3aa: CASSLIGGEAFF; CDR3nt: TGTGCCAGCAGCTTAATCGGGGGGGAAGCTTTCTTT
abundance: .; d_gene: TRBD1; j_gene: TRBJ2-7; v_gene: TRBV7-6; CDR3aa: CASRRTGSYEQYF; CDR3nt: TGTGCCAGCAGAAGGACAGGTTCCTACGAGCAGTACTTC
abundance: .; d_gene: .; j_gene: TRBJ2-6; v_gene: TRBV7-9; CDR3aa: CARGNSGANVLTF; CDR3nt: TGTGCCAGGGGAAATTCTGGGGCCAACGTCCTGACTTTC
abundance: many; d_gene: TRBD1; j_gene: TRBJ1-5; v_gene: TRBV19; CDR3aa: CASSSPGQGNQPQHF; CDR3nt: TGTGCCAGTAGTTCACCGGGACAGGGGAATCAGCCCCAGCATTTT
abundance: many; d_gene: TRBD1; j_gene: TRBJ1-4; v_gene: TRBV29-1; CDR3aa: CSVEAPFRTGFVSEKLFF; CDR3nt: TGCAGCGTTGAAGCGCCCTTTCGGACAGGATTTGTCAGTGAAAAACTGTTTTTT
abundance: .; d_gene: .; j_gene: TRBJ2-5; v_gene: TRBV2; CDR3aa: CASSVLGGRETQYF; CDR3nt: TGTGCCAGCAGTGTTCTGGGGGGCAGGGAGACCCAGTACTTC
abundance: .; d_gene: TRBD1; j_gene: TRBJ2-1; v_gene: TRBV12-3/TRBV12-4; CDR3aa: CASSLGQGVNEQFF; CDR3nt: TGTGCCAGCAGTTTAGGACAGGGGGTGAATGAGCAGTTCTTC
abundance: .; d_gene: TRBD2; j_gene: TRBJ2-3; v_gene: TRBV29-1; CDR3aa: CSVGIAGASTDTQYF; CDR3nt: TGCAGCGTTGGGATAGCGGGGGCTAGCACAGATACGCAGTATTTT
abundance: few; d_gene: .; j_gene: TRBJ2-7; v_gene: TRBV10-3; CDR3aa: CASSFQTIPYEQYF; CDR3nt: TGTGCCAGCAGTTTTCAGACCATCCCCTACGAGCAGTACTTC
abundance: .; d_gene: TRBD1; j_gene: TRBJ1-1; v_gene: TRBV7-9; CDR3aa: CASSLQGAEAFF; CDR3nt: TGTGCCAGCAGTCTACAGGGGGCTGAAGCTTTCTTT
abundance: .; d_gene: .; j_gene: TRBJ1-5; v_gene: TRBV2; CDR3aa: CASSEGTISNQPQHF; CDR3nt: TGTGCCAGCAGTGAAGGGACAATTAGCAATCAGCCCCAGCATTTT
abundance: many; d_gene: TRBD2; j_gene: TRBJ2-5; v_gene: TRBV9; CDR3aa: CASSSSGGTQETQYF; CDR3nt: TGTGCCAGCAGCTCCAGCGGGGGGACCCAAGAGACCCAGTACTTC
abundance: many; d_gene: TRBD2; j_gene: TRBJ2-5; v_gene: TRBV5-1; CDR3aa: CASSLGVAGVGETQYF; CDR3nt: TGCGCCAGCAGCTTGGGGGTAGCGGGAGTTGGGGAGACCCAGTACTTC
abundance: many; d_gene: .; j_gene: TRBJ2-5; v_gene: TRBV3-1; CDR3aa: CASSQGPAEYQETQYF; CDR3nt: TGTGCCAGCAGTCAAGGCCCAGCAGAGTACCAAGAGACCCAGTACTTC
abundance: .; d_gene: .; j_gene: TRBJ1-6; v_gene: TRBV3-1; CDR3aa: CASRNGNSPLHF; CDR3nt: TGTGCCAGCAGGAATGGGAATTCACCCCTCCACTTT
abundance: few; d_gene: TRBD1; j_gene: TRBJ1-1; v_gene: TRBV29-1; CDR3aa: CSVAGQGNTEAFF; CDR3nt: TGCAGCGTTGCTGGACAGGGGAACACTGAAGCTTTCTTT
abundance: .; d_gene: .; j_gene: TRBJ1-1; v_gene: TRBV7-6; CDR3aa: CASSLNRVGTEAFF; CDR3nt: TGTGCCAGCAGCTTAAACAGGGTAGGAACTGAAGCTTTCTTT
abundance: many; d_gene: .; j_gene: TRBJ1-3; v_gene: TRBV24-1; CDR3aa: CATRRQGSLAAGNTIYF; CDR3nt: TGTGCCACCAGAAGGCAGGGTAGTCTAGCAGCTGGAAACACCATATATTTT
abundance: many; d_gene: .; j_gene: TRBJ2-7; v_gene: TRBV6-1; CDR3aa: CASSAPPDSAYEQYF; CDR3nt: TGTGCCAGCAGCGCCCCTCCTGACAGTGCCTACGAGCAGTACTTC